A selection of T cell receptor beta chains follows, all from one sample in a study of cytomegalovirus exposure and HLA in healthy donors. Here immunoSEQ multiplex PCR was the method, and the copy in TCRdb shows in-frame clones only, minus some. The data show 200,000 or so clones, with more than 60% seen just once and 0.2% to 0.25% held by the top ten. Specimen: PBMCs. The receptors stem from a girl aged 2 to 10 in good health and CMV-seronegative. The CDR3 runs from the conserved cysteine through the conserved F or W. D genes are given only for firm matches. Clone size is given for some rows only: seen once, a few or many times, or a class if the clone is expanded.

v_call: TRBV5-4; d_call: .; j_call: TRBJ1-1; clone_size: once; cdr3_aa: CASSHGQNTEAFF; cdr3_nt: TGTGCCAGCAGCCATGGACAGAACACTGAAGCTTTCTTT
v_call: TRBV19; d_call: TRBD1; j_call: TRBJ1-1; clone_size: .; cdr3_aa: CATRRQGAAEAFF; cdr3_nt: TGTGCCACCCGCCGGCAGGGGGCGGCTGAAGCTTTCTTT
v_call: TRBV6-5; d_call: .; j_call: TRBJ2-6; clone_size: .; cdr3_aa: CASSYSGGPGANVLTF; cdr3_nt: TGTGCCAGCAGTTACTCCGGCGGTCCTGGGGCCAACGTCCTGACTTTC
v_call: TRBV6-5; d_call: .; j_call: TRBJ2-2; clone_size: once; cdr3_aa: CASSYFGRELFF; cdr3_nt: TGTGCCAGCAGTTACTTTGGCCGGGAGCTGTTTTTT
v_call: TRBV4-1; d_call: .; j_call: TRBJ1-2; clone_size: few; cdr3_aa: CASSQGETDTLNYGYTF; cdr3_nt: TGCGCCAGCAGCCAAGGAGAGACCGACACCCTTAACTATGGCTACACCTTC
v_call: TRBV14; d_call: .; j_call: TRBJ1-2; clone_size: .; cdr3_aa: CASSPFSRPLANYGYTF; cdr3_nt: TGTGCCAGCAGCCCATTCTCGAGACCCCTAGCTAACTATGGCTACACCTTC
v_call: TRBV2; d_call: .; j_call: TRBJ2-2; clone_size: few; cdr3_aa: CASSSLGGAGELFF; cdr3_nt: TGTGCCAGCAGTTCCCTAGGAGGCGCCGGGGAGCTGTTTTTT
v_call: TRBV7-9; d_call: .; j_call: TRBJ1-2; clone_size: .; cdr3_aa: CASSPAPVGGLHGYTF; cdr3_nt: TGTGCCAGCAGCCCGGCCCCAGTGGGGGGTCTCCATGGCTACACCTTC
v_call: TRBV6-5; d_call: .; j_call: TRBJ2-7; clone_size: once; cdr3_aa: CASSYYKTYEQYF; cdr3_nt: TGTGCCAGCAGTTACTACAAAACCTACGAGCAGTACTTC
v_call: TRBV4-2; d_call: .; j_call: TRBJ1-2; clone_size: .; cdr3_aa: CASSQDQGSLGYTF; cdr3_nt: TGTGCCAGCAGCCAAGATCAGGGGTCCCTAGGCTACACCTTC
v_call: TRBV5-6; d_call: TRBD2; j_call: TRBJ2-7; clone_size: .; cdr3_aa: CASSLRLAVYEQYF; cdr3_nt: TGTGCCAGCAGCTTGCGCCTAGCGGTCTACGAGCAGTACTTC
v_call: TRBV6-5; d_call: .; j_call: TRBJ2-4; clone_size: .; cdr3_aa: CASSGRDKARF; cdr3_nt: TGTGCCAGCAGTGGCCGGGACAAGGCCCGGTTC
v_call: TRBV6-1; d_call: .; j_call: TRBJ2-3; clone_size: once; cdr3_aa: CASSEIRAADTQYF; cdr3_nt: TGTGCCAGCAGTGAGATCAGGGCGGCAGATACGCAGTATTTT
v_call: TRBV5-1; d_call: TRBD1; j_call: TRBJ2-7; clone_size: .; cdr3_aa: CASSWDRYEQYF; cdr3_nt: TGCGCCAGCAGCTGGGACAGATACGAGCAGTACTTC
v_call: TRBV7-7; d_call: TRBD1; j_call: TRBJ1-1; clone_size: few; cdr3_aa: CASSTPGQLNTEAFF; cdr3_nt: TGTGCCAGCAGCACCCCGGGACAGTTGAACACTGAAGCTTTCTTT
v_call: TRBV4-1; d_call: .; j_call: TRBJ1-4; clone_size: .; cdr3_aa: CASSQDRVGPGKLFF; cdr3_nt: TGCGCCAGCAGCCAAGATCGAGTGGGTCCGGGAAAACTGTTTTTT
v_call: TRBV18; d_call: .; j_call: TRBJ1-4; clone_size: .; cdr3_aa: CASSPPSGKLFF; cdr3_nt: TGTGCCAGCTCCCCTCCGAGCGGAAAACTGTTTTTT
v_call: TRBV19; d_call: TRBD1; j_call: TRBJ1-5; clone_size: .; cdr3_aa: CASSPNRGMSNQPQHF; cdr3_nt: TGTGCCAGTAGTCCAAACAGGGGGATGAGCAATCAGCCCCAGCATTTT
v_call: TRBV29-1; d_call: .; j_call: TRBJ1-1; clone_size: .; cdr3_aa: CSVETGSEAFF; cdr3_nt: TGCAGCGTTGAGACCGGGTCTGAAGCTTTCTTT
v_call: TRBV7-9; d_call: .; j_call: TRBJ1-1; clone_size: once; cdr3_aa: CASSYDQGRAFF; cdr3_nt: TGTGCCAGCAGCTACGATCAGGGTCGGGCTTTCTTT
v_call: TRBV10-3; d_call: TRBD1; j_call: TRBJ1-2; clone_size: .; cdr3_aa: CAISGRDSDYTF; cdr3_nt: TGTGCCATCAGTGGAAGGGACAGTGACTACACCTTC
v_call: TRBV5-1; d_call: TRBD2; j_call: TRBJ2-1; clone_size: .; cdr3_aa: CASSLEGLAGGLTTYNEQFF; cdr3_nt: TGCGCCAGCAGCCTGGAGGGACTAGCGGGGGGCCTTACGACCTACAATGAGCAGTTCTTC
v_call: TRBV29-1; d_call: .; j_call: TRBJ2-7; clone_size: .; cdr3_aa: CSGSQSGYEQYF; cdr3_nt: TGCAGCGGGTCTCAGTCGGGGTACGAGCAGTACTTC